The 27 T cell receptor beta chains below were found in one sample sequenced in a study of cytomegalovirus exposure and HLA in healthy donors. Primers included in the PCR were 60 Vbeta and 13 Jbeta primers. TCRdb's copy holds only in-frame clones and misses some; the assay was immunoSEQ multiplex PCR. The table lists about 140,000 clones, about three quarters of them singletons. Specimen: PBMCs. These receptors were obtained from a young woman in good health and CMV-seronegative.

The chain carries TRBV28 and TRBJ2-1; 9 nucleotides match TRBD1. The length of the CDR3 is 13 residues. Trimming took 4 bases from V and 10 from J; bases not matched to a gene: 5. Per germline, CDR1 MDHEN and CDR2 SYDVKM. In nucleotides, the CDR3 is TGTGCCAGCAGTTCGGGACAGGGCGAGGAGCAGTTCTTC. Amino acids: CASSSGQGEEQFF.

The chain joins TRBV6-1 to TRBJ2-7; TRBD1 might be the D (6 bases). Germline V lookup: CDR1 MNHNS, CDR2 SASEGT. V was trimmed by 4 bases and J by 4 bases, leaving 23 bases between them. CDR3 length: 17 amino acids. CDR3 protein: CASSARIPGQKAYEQYV. In DNA form, the CDR3 reads TGTGCCAGCAGTGCCCGTATTCCGGGACAAAAGGCGTACGAGCAGTACGTC.

The chain employs TRBV7-9 and TRBJ2-4, with D unclear. Germline V gives CDR1 SEHNR, CDR2 FQNEAQ (reference sequence). V was clipped by 5 bases and J by 0 bases, with 8 bases between them. The CDR3 runs 14 residues. The DNA of the CDR3 is TGTGCCAGCAGCCGTAAATTAGCCAAAAACATTCAGTACTTC. It encodes CASSRKLAKNIQYF. The full variable domain, its missing parts supplied by reference TRBV7-9 and TRBJ2-4, is DTGVSQNPRHKITKRGQNVTFRCDPISEHNRLYWYRQTLGQGPEFLTYFQNEAQLEKSRLLSDRFSAERPKGSFSTLEIQRTEQGDSAMYLCASSRKLAKNIQYFGAGTRLSVL.

The chain employs TRBV6-4 and TRBJ2-3, with 14 bases fitting TRBD2. Germline V CDR1 and CDR2: MRHNA, SNTAGT. The CDR3 has 16 residues. The V and J ends lost 0 bases and 4 bases, in that order; junction bases with no gene match: 0. The chain's CDR3 is CASSDSTSGGADTQYF. The DNA for the CDR3 is TGTGCCAGCAGTGACTCGACTAGCGGGGGGGCAGATACGCAGTATTTT.

The V and J genes are TRBV27 and TRBJ2-3; TRBD1 aligns across 7 bases. CDR1 MNHEY and CDR2 SMNVEV come from the germline V gene (reference sequence). J gave up 0 bases and V 2 bases, and 8 bases lay outside the gene matches. The CDR3 covers 17 residues. CDR3 sequence reads: CASSLDDRAASTDTQYF. The CDR3 DNA is TGTGCCAGCAGTTTAGATGACAGGGCAGCTAGCACAGATACGCAGTATTTT.

The V call is TRBV18, the J call TRBJ2-3; 10 bases map to TRBD2. There are 15 residues in the CDR3. CDR1 is KGHSH, CDR2 LQKENI, per germline. Trimming at V came to 1 base and at J to 5 bases, leaving 3 bases not matched to a gene. The CDR3 protein is CASSPLRLAGDTQYF. The CDR3 DNA follows: TGTGCCAGCTCACCACTTAGACTAGCGGGAGATACGCAGTATTTT. Filled out from reference TRBV18 and TRBJ2-3, the complete variable domain reads NAGVMQNPRHLVRRRGQEARLRCSPMKGHSHVYWYRQLPEEGLKFMVYLQKENIIDESGMPKERFSAEFPKEGPSILRIQQVVRGDSAAYFCASSPLRLAGDTQYFGPGTRLTVL.

V gene TRBV28 combines with J gene TRBJ2-1; 11 bases are a match to TRBD2. The CDR3 runs 17 residues. V dropped 5 bases and J dropped 4; count of bases not matched to a gene: 10. Germline CDR1 is MDHEN and CDR2 is SYDVKM. The CDR3 nucleotides read TGTGCCAGCAGTATCCCAACGACTAGCGGGACGTACAATGAGCAGTTCTTC. Translated: CASSIPTTSGTYNEQFF. The full variable domain, with the rest looked up from reference TRBV28 and TRBJ2-1, is DVKVTQSSRYLVKRTGEKVFLECVQDMDHENMFWYRQDPGLGLRLIYFSYDVKMKEKGDIPEGYSVSREKKERFSLILESASTNQTSMYLCASSIPTTSGTYNEQFFGPGTRLTVL.

This CDR3 reads CASSQDPGRTYEQYF. CDR3 DNA: TGCGCCAGCAGCCAAGATCCCGGGAGGACCTACGAGCAGTACTTC. The V call is TRBV4-1, the J call TRBJ2-7, with TRBD2 identical over 7 bases. The CDR3 spans 15 residues. Looked up from germline, CDR1 is MGHRA and CDR2 is YSYEKL. The V segment lost 0 bases and the J segment 2 bases; nucleotides outside the gene matches: 4.

The J gene is TRBJ2-7, the V gene TRBV27; 9 bases fit TRBD2. V lost 2 bases, J lost 4 bases, and 6 bases stayed unmatched. The CDR3 contains 15 residues. Germline V gene sequence: CDR1 MNHEY, CDR2 SMNVEV (reference sequence). The CDR3 sequence: CASSLALAGTYEQYF. In nucleotides, the CDR3 is TGTGCCAGCAGTTTAGCCCTAGCGGGAACATACGAGCAGTACTTC.

This chain uses TRBV6-6 with TRBJ2-5, with D perhaps TRBD2 (5 bases). V was pared by 5 bases and J by 5 bases, with 12 bases between. The germline V gene encodes CDR1 MNHNY and CDR2 SVGAGI (reference sequence). This CDR3 is 13 amino acids long. DNA of the CDR3: TGTGCCAGCAGTAACCACGGAGGCGAGACCCAGTACTTC. This translates into CASSNHGGETQYF.

V gene TRBV19 combines with J gene TRBJ2-3, with 9 nucleotides matching TRBD1. V was clipped by 6 bases and J by 8 bases; unmatched bases: 3. The length of the CDR3 is 12 residues. The germline V gene encodes CDR1 LNHDA and CDR2 SQIVND (reference sequence). The CDR3, as DNA: TGTGCCAGTAGACAGACAGGGGGTACGCAGTATTTT. This codes for CASRQTGGTQYF.

The V gene is TRBV28, the J gene TRBJ1-2; D is undetermined. Germline assignment: CDR1 MDHEN and CDR2 SYDVKM. This CDR3 comprises 13 residues. The V gene lost 8 bases and the J gene lost 4 bases, with 14 bases spanning the gap. The CDR3 protein is CASGQLRGYGYTF. The CDR3 DNA follows: TGTGCCAGCGGCCAGCTACGGGGCTATGGCTACACCTTC.

This clone showed up just a few times. The chain has TRBV2 and TRBJ2-1, with 8 bases that match TRBD2. The V and J ends lost 5 bases and 13 bases, in that order; junction bases with no gene match: 4. Germline CDR1 and CDR2: SNHLY and FYNNEI. This CDR3 comprises 11 residues. The CDR3 sequence: CASSSGGLQFF. Here the CDR3 DNA reads TGTGCCAGCAGTAGCGGGGGACTTCAGTTCTTC.

CDR3 protein: CASSGDRGAEAFF. The CDR3 DNA reads TGTGCCAGCAGCGGGGACAGGGGAGCTGAAGCTTTCTTT. The chain carries TRBV11-1 and TRBJ1-1; the match to TRBD1 covers 10 bases. After removal of 5 bases from V and 6 bases from J, the junction contained 3 bases not matched to a gene. CDR1 is SGHAT, CDR2 FQDESV, per germline (reference sequence). This CDR3 comprises 13 residues.

The chain couples TRBV9 to TRBJ2-3; TRBD2 agrees at 8 bases. CDR1 SGDLS and CDR2 YYNGEE come from the germline V gene. V lost 1 base to trimming and J lost 4 bases; unmatched junction nucleotides: 8. This CDR3 comprises 16 residues. The DNA for the CDR3 is TGTGCCAGCAGCGTACAAGGCGGGGGGTTCGCAGATACGCAGTATTTT. This gives the protein CASSVQGGGFADTQYF.

V gene TRBV5-1 combines with J gene TRBJ2-5, with 8 bases lining up with TRBD1. CDR3 size: 15 residues. V shed 0 bases and J 3 bases; nucleotides not matched to a gene: 4. Germline CDR1 reads SGHRS; CDR2 reads YFSETQ. The CDR3 DNA reads as TGCGCCAGCAGCTTGGGGCAGGGGGCGAAAGAGACCCAGTACTTC. This translates into CASSLGQGAKETQYF.

A few counts support this clone. The chain combines TRBV19 with TRBJ2-2; no firm D call. The V end was cut by 9 bases, the J end by 6 bases, with 5 bases between. The CDR3 consists of 10 residues. In germline, CDR1 is LNHDA, CDR2 SQIVND (reference sequence). This CDR3 reads CASGPGELFF. CDR3 sequence (DNA): TGTGCCAGCGGTCCCGGGGAGCTGTTTTTT.

The chain joins TRBV7-8 to TRBJ1-3; 10 bases are shared with TRBD1. This CDR3 is built from 14 residues. Germline-derived CDR1 and CDR2 are SGHVS and FQNEAQ. With 3 bases clipped from V and 5 bases from J, the junction kept 1 base outside the gene matches. The CDR3 DNA sequence: TGTGCCAGCAGCTTGGGACAGGGGAGAAACACCATATATTTT. It is translated as CASSLGQGRNTIYF.

CDR3: CSVGRGGIAGELFF. The DNA for the CDR3 is TGCAGCGTGGGTAGGGGCGGGATCGCCGGGGAGCTGTTTTTT. J is TRBJ2-2 and V is TRBV29-1, with D possibly being TRBD2 (6 bases). With 6 bases removed from V and 6 bases from J, the gap between germline ends came to 17 bases. The CDR3 has 14 amino acids. CDR1 and CDR2 (germline): SQVTM, ANQGSEA.

For this clone: The sample has other DNA sequences that encode this CDR3 too. The chain couples TRBV5-1 to TRBJ1-1, with unresolved D. Trimming cost V 1 base and J 1 base, with 8 bases left between them. The germline V gene has CDR1 SGHRS and CDR2 YFSETQ. This CDR3 has 14 residues. The CDR3: CASSLTGENTEAFF. The CDR3 region has the DNA TGCGCCAGCAGCTTGACCGGGGAGAACACTGAAGCTTTCTTT.

The sample holds one count of this clone. The chain has TRBV5-4 and TRBJ2-3; perhaps TRBD2 as D (5 bases). Per the germline V gene, CDR1 is SGHNT and CDR2 is YYREEE (reference sequence). Trimming shortened V by 4 bases and J by 4 bases, and 10 bases separated the two germline ends. This CDR3 has 13 residues. The CDR3 loop is CASSPTEADTQYF. In nucleotides, the CDR3 is TGTGCCAGCAGCCCCACGGAGGCAGATACGCAGTATTTT.

V usage is TRBV5-1 and J usage is TRBJ1-4; D possibly corresponds to TRBD1 (5 bases). The germline gives CDR1 SGHRS, CDR2 YFSETQ. V dropped 7 bases and J dropped 8 bases, with 18 bases sitting between them. There are 14 residues in the CDR3. In DNA form, the CDR3 reads TGCGCCAGCGGCCGGGACGGGCGGGGCGAAAAACTGTTTTTT. It codes for CASGRDGRGEKLFF.

J is TRBJ1-4 and V is TRBV11-2; 9 positions match TRBD1. J was trimmed by 8 bases and V by 5 bases; bases with no gene match: 9. The CDR3 consists of 15 residues. Germline lookup yields CDR1 SGHAT and CDR2 FQNNGV. The CDR3 DNA sequence: TGTGCCAGCAGCCTATACAGGGGGCTTGGAGAAAAACTGTTTTTT. It codes for CASSLYRGLGEKLFF.

The chain combines TRBV29-1 with TRBJ2-1, with 8 bases aligning to TRBD2. In germline, CDR1 is SQVTM, CDR2 ANQGSEA. This CDR3 comprises 17 residues. Trimming removed 7 bases from V and 5 bases from J; junction bases left unmatched: 19. This CDR3 reads CSANGLASSSRHNEQFF. The CDR3 region has the DNA TGCAGCGCCAACGGACTAGCCTCGTCTTCGAGGCACAATGAGCAGTTCTTC.

This chain joins TRBV7-2 and TRBJ1-3, with TRBD1 matching over 10 bases. Germline CDR1 is SGHTA and CDR2 is FQGNSA. This CDR3 has 13 amino acids. Losses at the gene ends were 3 bases for V and 7 bases for J; bases not matched to a gene: 0. The CDR3 nucleotides read TGTGCCAGCAGCTTGGGACAGGGGAACACCATATATTTT. It codes for CASSLGQGNTIYF.

This rearrangement joins TRBV7-8 to TRBJ2-7; 7 bases agree with TRBD1. The CDR3 spans 15 residues. CDR1 is SGHVS and CDR2 is FQNEAQ in the germline V gene. The trim removed 1 base at V and 2 bases at J, leaving 5 bases unmatched. The CDR3 spells CASSLERGQTYEQYF. In DNA form, the CDR3 reads TGTGCCAGCAGCTTAGAGAGGGGACAGACCTACGAGCAGTACTTC.

V usage is TRBV7-9 and J usage is TRBJ2-7; D ambiguous. CDR1 is SEHNR, CDR2 FQNEAQ, per germline (reference sequence). CDR3 length equals 15 residues. Trimming took 5 bases from V and 5 from J, leaving 19 bases between them. CDR3 in amino acids: CASSRAPRGNHEQYF. CDR3 in DNA: TGTGCCAGCAGCCGAGCGCCCCGTGGAAACCACGAGCAGTACTTC.